There are a few counts of the clone carrying this T cell receptor (beta chain). Its antigen is still unknown. The data were obtained in a study of response to subunit inactivated influenza vaccine. The study's findings and limits: Every seasonal influenza vaccination brings in few new T cells, the authors suggested.

The CDR3 is 11 amino acids. V lost 4 bases and J lost 8, with 11 bases in between. Germline CDR1 DFQATT, CDR2 SNEGSKA (reference sequence). Via MiXCR, TCRdb re-called the RT-PCR reads, giving one row per CDR3 protein. The repertoire consists of approximately 290,000 distinct CDR3 sequences, with around 20% occurring once and the leading ten covering 9% to 12%. The chain uses TRBV20-1 and TRBJ1-1; D perhaps matches TRBD1 (5 bases). This clonotype was sampled from a man between 50 and 69 years old who received an inactivated influenza vaccine. The starting material was PBMCs from blood, obtained approximately 20 months after vaccination. DNA for the CDR3: TGCAGTGCTAAGGGAGAGGGGGAAGCTTTCTTT. This encodes CSAKGEGEAFF.